Listed below are T cell receptor beta chains from one sample, sequenced in a study of blood T cell repertoires in COVID-19. Assay used: immunoSEQ multiplex PCR; TCRdb lists only in-frame clones, some missing. The sample has approximately 170,000 clones; around four fifths are singletons. Source material: peripheral blood. All receptors come from a man in his forties who had recovered from COVID-19. The CDR3 runs from the conserved cysteine through the conserved F or W. D genes are given only for firm matches. Expanded clones are given a class, and other clones once, few, many or no size at all.

J: TRBJ1-1
size: once
D: .
V: TRBV28
CDR3: CASSNTGSEAFF
DNA: TGTGCCAGCAGTAACACAGGGTCTGAAGCTTTCTTT

J: TRBJ2-7
size: .
D: .
V: TRBV6-7
CDR3: CASSYSRTANEQYF
DNA: TGTGCCAGCAGTTACTCGAGAACAGCCAACGAGCAGTACTTC

J: TRBJ2-2
size: .
D: TRBD1
V: TRBV10-3
CDR3: CAISEPRTGVKLFF
DNA: TGTGCCATCAGTGAGCCTAGGACAGGGGTAAAGCTGTTTTTT

J: TRBJ1-1
size: .
D: TRBD1
V: TRBV5-8
CDR3: CASSLVVTGTSEAFF
DNA: TGTGCCAGCAGCTTGGTTGTGACAGGGACTTCGGAAGCTTTCTTT

J: TRBJ2-7
size: .
D: TRBD1
V: TRBV7-2
CDR3: CASSYSGQGRYEQYF
DNA: TGTGCCAGCAGCTACTCCGGACAGGGTCGGTACGAGCAGTACTTC

J: TRBJ2-4
size: .
D: TRBD2
V: TRBV9
CDR3: CASSPRAGGPDIQYF
DNA: TGTGCCAGCAGCCCCCGAGCGGGAGGGCCGGACATTCAGTACTTC

J: TRBJ2-3
size: once
D: .
V: TRBV7-8
CDR3: CASSLAGAGSADTQYF
DNA: TGTGCCAGCAGCTTAGCGGGGGCAGGGTCGGCAGATACGCAGTATTTT

J: TRBJ1-3
size: once
D: .
V: TRBV5-1
CDR3: CASSRTLDSGNTIYF
DNA: TGCGCCAGCAGCCGGACTCTCGACTCTGGAAACACCATATATTTT

J: TRBJ1-2
size: .
D: TRBD1
V: TRBV2
CDR3: CASSLDRGDYGYTF
DNA: TGTGCCAGCAGCCTTGACAGGGGTGACTATGGCTACACCTTC

J: TRBJ2-2
size: .
D: .
V: TRBV7-3
CDR3: CASSTRGSGTGELFF
DNA: TGTGCCAGCAGCACCCGGGGTAGCGGTACCGGGGAGCTGTTTTTT

J: TRBJ2-1
size: .
D: .
V: TRBV5-4
CDR3: CASSEQGDEQFF
DNA: TGTGCCAGCAGCGAGCAGGGCGATGAGCAGTTCTTC

J: TRBJ1-4
size: .
D: .
V: TRBV7-9
CDR3: CASSFLGLEKLFF
DNA: TGTGCCAGCAGCTTCTTGGGGCTTGAAAAACTGTTTTTT

J: TRBJ2-1
size: few
D: TRBD1
V: TRBV3-1/TRBV3-2
CDR3: CASRVGQGNEQFF
DNA: TGTGCCAGCAGAGTTGGACAGGGAAATGAGCAGTTCTTC

J: TRBJ1-6
size: .
D: TRBD1
V: TRBV6-2/TRBV6-3
CDR3: CASSYTTGVPSYNSPLHF
DNA: TGTGCCAGCAGTTACACTACAGGGGTGCCCTCCTATAATTCACCCCTCCACTTT

J: TRBJ1-2
size: .
D: TRBD1
V: TRBV5-5
CDR3: CASSLGQGPNYGYTF
DNA: TGTGCCAGCAGCTTAGGACAGGGTCCTAACTATGGCTACACCTTC

J: TRBJ2-3
size: .
D: .
V: TRBV29-1
CDR3: CSVTPGFHFQGLETDTQYF
DNA: TGCAGCGTTACCCCAGGTTTTCATTTCCAGGGTCTCGAGACAGATACGCAGTATTTT

J: TRBJ2-1
size: once
D: .
V: TRBV6-2/TRBV6-3
CDR3: CASSLGGPHNEQFF
DNA: TGTGCCAGCAGTTTGGGCGGGCCGCACAATGAGCAGTTCTTC

J: TRBJ1-1
size: once
D: .
V: TRBV20-1
CDR3: CSATPTAEAFF
DNA: TGCAGTGCTACCCCGACAGCTGAAGCTTTCTTT

J: TRBJ1-1
size: .
D: .
V: TRBV6-1
CDR3: CASSDLLNTEAFF
DNA: TGTGCCAGCAGTGATCTCCTGAACACTGAAGCTTTCTTT

J: TRBJ2-7
size: .
D: .
V: TRBV5-4
CDR3: CASSQGGATYEQYF
DNA: TGTGCCAGCAGCCAAGGGGGGGCAACCTACGAGCAGTACTTC

J: TRBJ2-2
size: .
D: .
V: TRBV5-6
CDR3: CASSLGPDTGELFF
DNA: TGTGCCAGCAGCTTGGGCCCGGACACCGGGGAGCTGTTTTTT

J: TRBJ2-7
size: .
D: TRBD1
V: TRBV28
CDR3: CASSLTGTGKGEQYF
DNA: TGTGCCAGCAGTTTAACCGGGACAGGGAAAGGCGAGCAGTACTTC

J: TRBJ1-2
size: .
D: .
V: TRBV13
CDR3: CASRSGGEDGYTF
DNA: TGTGCCAGCAGGAGCGGGGGGGAGGATGGCTACACCTTC

J: TRBJ2-1
size: few
D: .
V: TRBV5-1
CDR3: CASSLMVGDNEQFF
DNA: TGCGCCAGCAGCTTGATGGTAGGGGACAATGAGCAGTTCTTC

J: TRBJ1-1
size: once
D: TRBD1
V: TRBV5-6
CDR3: CASSWTGGGGTEAFF
DNA: TGTGCCAGCAGCTGGACAGGGGGCGGTGGGACTGAAGCTTTCTTT

J: TRBJ1-1
size: .
D: .
V: TRBV19
CDR3: CASSIGGGNTEAFF
DNA: TGTGCCAGTAGTATAGGTGGAGGGAACACTGAAGCTTTCTTT

J: TRBJ2-5
size: .
D: .
V: TRBV6-1
CDR3: CASSEAGAQETQYF
DNA: TGTGCCAGCAGTGAAGCGGGAGCCCAAGAGACCCAGTACTTC

J: TRBJ1-5
size: .
D: .
V: TRBV19
CDR3: CASSPAYGFNQPQHF
DNA: TGTGCCAGTAGTCCAGCGTACGGTTTTAATCAGCCCCAGCATTTT

J: TRBJ1-2
size: .
D: .
V: TRBV6-2/TRBV6-3
CDR3: CASSPPGWNYGYTF
DNA: TGTGCCAGCAGCCCCCCGGGGTGGAACTATGGCTACACCTTC

J: TRBJ2-1
size: .
D: .
V: TRBV6-4
CDR3: CASRPPSSVPYNEQFF
DNA: TGTGCCAGCAGACCTCCCTCTAGCGTCCCCTACAATGAGCAGTTCTTC

J: TRBJ2-6
size: .
D: TRBD1
V: TRBV6-5
CDR3: CASSSQGAGANVLTF
DNA: TGTGCCAGCAGTTCCCAGGGGGCTGGGGCCAACGTCCTGACTTTC

J: TRBJ2-2
size: few
D: TRBD2
V: TRBV10-3
CDR3: CAISPLAGEDTGELFF
DNA: TGTGCCATCAGCCCACTAGCGGGAGAGGACACCGGGGAGCTGTTTTTT

J: TRBJ2-1
size: .
D: .
V: TRBV6-5
CDR3: CASRFPGAYNEQFF
DNA: TGTGCCAGCCGGTTCCCCGGAGCCTACAATGAGCAGTTCTTC

J: TRBJ1-4
size: .
D: .
V: TRBV30
CDR3: CAWRDTGKATNEKLFF
DNA: TGTGCCTGGAGGGATACAGGGAAAGCAACTAATGAAAAACTGTTTTTT

J: TRBJ2-7
size: .
D: .
V: TRBV6-5
CDR3: CASTSLSAYEQYF
DNA: TGTGCCAGCACGTCCTTGTCCGCCTACGAGCAGTACTTC

J: TRBJ1-3
size: .
D: TRBD1
V: TRBV11-3
CDR3: CASSLAPGTGGNTIYF
DNA: TGTGCCAGCAGCTTAGCCCCTGGGACAGGGGGAAACACCATATATTTT

J: TRBJ1-3
size: .
D: .
V: TRBV11-3
CDR3: CASRQTGHTIYF
DNA: TGTGCCAGCAGACAAACAGGGCACACCATATATTTT

J: TRBJ1-2
size: .
D: .
V: TRBV30
CDR3: CAWSASRYYGYTF
DNA: TGTGCCTGGAGTGCTTCGAGATACTATGGCTACACCTTC

J: TRBJ2-5
size: .
D: TRBD2
V: TRBV3-1/TRBV3-2
CDR3: CASGLRETLGETQYF
DNA: TGTGCCAGCGGTCTGCGGGAGACCCTGGGGGAGACCCAGTACTTC

J: TRBJ1-2
size: .
D: .
V: TRBV6-5
CDR3: CASSPLGSAIYGYTF
DNA: TGTGCCAGCAGTCCCCTCGGGTCCGCTATTTATGGCTACACCTTC

J: TRBJ2-7
size: .
D: TRBD2
V: TRBV5-4
CDR3: CASSYPGGRVGEQYF
DNA: TGTGCCAGCAGCTATCCGGGAGGGAGAGTAGGAGAGCAGTACTTC

J: TRBJ2-2
size: .
D: TRBD1
V: TRBV11-3
CDR3: CASSWGQGATGELFF
DNA: TGTGCCAGCAGCTGGGGACAGGGGGCAACCGGGGAGCTGTTTTTT

J: TRBJ2-1
size: .
D: TRBD2
V: TRBV7-6
CDR3: CASSSQTSGGMVVNEQFF
DNA: TGTGCCAGCAGCTCGCAGACTAGCGGGGGTATGGTTGTCAATGAGCAGTTCTTC

J: TRBJ1-2
size: .
D: .
V: TRBV4-3
CDR3: CASSQVKGVGYGYTF
DNA: TGCGCCAGCAGCCAAGTTAAGGGGGTAGGCTATGGCTACACCTTC

J: TRBJ2-7
size: .
D: .
V: TRBV19
CDR3: CASSVGGHEQYF
DNA: TGTGCCAGCTCGGTTGGGGGCCACGAGCAGTACTTC

J: TRBJ1-2
size: .
D: .
V: TRBV7-2
CDR3: CASSPYLTESYGYTF
DNA: TGTGCCAGCAGCCCCTACCTGACAGAGTCCTATGGCTACACCTTC

J: TRBJ2-1
size: .
D: TRBD2
V: TRBV7-8
CDR3: CASSLARLTSGRPSSYNEQFF
DNA: TGTGCCAGCAGCTTAGCGAGGTTGACTAGCGGGAGGCCCAGCTCCTACAATGAGCAGTTCTTC

J: TRBJ2-6
size: .
D: .
V: TRBV7-2
CDR3: CASKRSGDSGANVLTF
DNA: TGTGCCAGCAAGAGGAGCGGAGACTCTGGGGCCAACGTCCTGACTTTC

J: TRBJ2-7
size: .
D: .
V: TRBV14
CDR3: CASSIGLTSSYEQYF
DNA: TGTGCCAGCAGCATCGGACTAACCAGTTCCTACGAGCAGTACTTC

J: TRBJ1-5
size: .
D: TRBD1
V: TRBV23-1
CDR3: CASSQSPQGQTRNQPQHF
DNA: TGCGCCAGCAGTCAATCCCCACAGGGGCAGACTCGCAATCAGCCCCAGCATTTT

J: TRBJ1-2
size: few
D: TRBD1
V: TRBV4-3
CDR3: CASSQFQGAWSYGYTF
DNA: TGCGCCAGCAGCCAATTTCAGGGGGCGTGGAGCTATGGCTACACCTTC

J: TRBJ2-7
size: .
D: TRBD1
V: TRBV27
CDR3: CASSSTDRASYEQYF
DNA: TGTGCCAGCAGTTCAACGGACAGGGCCTCCTACGAGCAGTACTTC